This record concerns one T cell receptor beta chain sequence. Ophthalmopathy cases met thresholds of Clinical Activity Score at least 3, NOSPECS grade at least 4 and duration under 3 months. RNA transcripts yielded amplified TCR beta CDR3 regions. HTBI primers were employed in a first-round RT-PCR of the TCR CDR3. From the multiplex PCR reads, TCRdb called clonotypes with MiXCR, one entry per CDR3 protein. The sample consists of hundreds of thousands of distinct CDR3 sequences, less than 25% of them appearing once. Losses at the gene ends were 3 bases for V and 4 bases for J; bases not matched to a gene: 11. In germline, CDR1 is SGHRS, CDR2 YFSETQ. This CDR3 comprises 16 residues. The data are from a study of T cells in Graves' hyperthyroidism and ophthalmopathy. Study as a whole: Before any treatment, at initial diagnosis, peripheral blood was collected.

V is TRBV5-1 and J is TRBJ2-5, with 8 bases aligning to TRBD2. This TCR was recovered from a man younger than 40 with Graves' ophthalmopathy. Input material: blood. This CDR3 reads CASSSQNGGDGETQYF. CDR3 in DNA: TGCGCCAGCAGCTCCCAAAACGGGGGGGACGGAGAGACCCAGTACTTC.